The entry that follows covers one TCR beta chain sequence. Its specificity is not known. This may be a read error, as it is one base from a much larger clone. This entry comes from a study of molecular identifiers for immune sequencing clone quantification. Study background: RNA, taken in replicates from approximately 20,000 or 98,000 naive CD8 cells, was split five ways, with four sequenced. Study-level results: Clone sizes that are highly expanded could be underestimated when identical TCR molecules share a barcode. Over 99% of effector molecules, but under 1% in naive cells, were held by clones with more than 20 RNA copies.

The CDR3 runs 11 residues. The germline gives CDR1 KGHSH, CDR2 LQKENI. Library preparation followed earlier protocols using designated TCR primers. TCRdb recomputed calls from the PCR reads with MiXCR, one row per CDR3 protein. The sample shows fewer than 350,000 distinct CDR3 sequences, under 25% of them seen only once. Sequenced material: naive CD8+ T cells from blood, with Jurkat cell RNA spiked in. The subset: FACS-sorted CD8+CD4-CCR7+CD45RA+ naive T cells. The source is a human donor in good health. Some libraries in this study had Jurkat cell RNA spiked in. This chain uses TRBV18 with TRBJ2-5; unclear D gene. For the CDR3, the DNA is TGTGCCAGCTCACGCCAAGGGACCCAGTACTTC. Encoded protein: CASSRQGTQYF.